The present TCR beta chain was sequenced within a study of T-cell reconstitution after alpha-beta-depleted transplantation in children. This clonotype was counted a few times. For TCRbeta, the library was prepared with unique molecular identifiers. TCRdb analysed the PCR reads with MiXCR anew, one entry per CDR3 protein. In the table there are a few hundred thousand distinct CDR3 sequences, around 8.9% of which are singletons. Sample: PBMCs from the stem cell graft donor, taken from the stem cell graft. This TCR was sampled from a human donor who donated a stem cell graft to a child with SCID.

CDR3 protein: CASSLNRHGNTEAFF. For the CDR3, the DNA is TGCGCCAGCAGCTTGAACAGACACGGGAACACTGAAGCTTTCTTT. V usage is TRBV5-1 and J usage is TRBJ1-1; D gene uncertain. The CDR3 has 15 residues. The germline V and J ends were trimmed by 1 base and 1 base, with 11 bases remaining between them. From germline, CDR1 is SGHRS and CDR2 YFSETQ.